This T cell receptor (beta chain) was sequenced during a study of T cell responses to AZD1222 COVID-19 vaccine. Produced via immunoSEQ multiplex PCR; TCRdb's table is partial and in-frame only. This sample carries around 110,000 clones, around 85% of them seen once, and the ten largest clones take roughly 3.9%. This CDR3 has 18 amino acids. Trimming removed 8 bases from V and 2 bases from J; junction bases left unmatched: 16. Per the germline V gene, CDR1 is LNHDA and CDR2 is SQIVND (reference sequence). With regard to this clone: No antigen is known for it.

Study-level findings and limits: Baseline testing showed seropositivity in only six or seven AZD1222 recipients. None of the repertoires were sampled until the peak T cell response had passed.

V gene TRBV19 combines with J gene TRBJ2-2; 8 nucleotides line up with TRBD1. The input for sequencing was peripheral blood, taken on day 0 of MenACWY control vaccination. The TCR originated in an adult in good health. The CDR3 nucleotides read TGTGCCAGTCGAACTTTCAGGGGGCCTGGGTTAAACACCGGGGAGCTGTTTTTT. Encoded protein: CASRTFRGPGLNTGELFF.